The 28 T cell receptor beta chains reported below all come from one sample, sequenced in a study of T cells expressing NK-cell markers. TCRdb re-called the 5' RACE reads; one entry per CDR3 protein, DNA not given. The sample's table shows some 600,000 distinct CDR3 sequences. Sequenced input: blood T cells: a sorted CD56 or NKG2C T cell subset, CD4+ or CD8+ T cells, or bulk PBMC T cells (not recorded which). Receptors originate from a man younger than 35 in good health.

The rearrangement links TRBV5-1 to TRBJ2-1; TCRdb's D gene call, TRBD1, goes unchecked for lack of DNA. CDR1 and CDR2 from the germline V gene are SGHRS and YFSETQ. This CDR3 has 16 residues. This chain's CDR3 is CASSSPGAGVHNEQFF.

The CDR3 here is CACKILAHEQFF. The chain joins TRBV30 to TRBJ2-1. CDR1 is GTSNPN and CDR2 is SVGIG in the germline V gene (reference sequence). This CDR3 region has 12 residues.

The chain employs TRBV11-1 and TRBJ2-1; TCRdb lists TRBD2, though no DNA is available to test this call. Germline V gene data show CDR1 as SGHAT and CDR2 as FQDESV (reference sequence). This CDR3 is built from 15 residues. The CDR3 region is CASSFGLAGVDEQFF. Drawing the rest from reference TRBV11-1 and TRBJ2-1, the complete variable domain is EAEVAQSPRYKITEKSQAVAFWCDPISGHATLYWYRQILGQGPELLVQFQDESVVDDSQLPKDRFSAERLKGVDSTLKIQPAELGDSAMYLCASSFGLAGVDEQFFGPGTRLTVL.

The chain has TRBV10-3 and TRBJ1-5. Per the germline V gene, CDR1 is ENHRY and CDR2 is SYGVKD. The CDR3 runs to 13 residues. CDR3 loop: CAITRDFSEPQHF.

Here the CDR3 reads CASCSGRLNDEQFF. The chain carries TRBV5-1 and TRBJ2-1; TCRdb calls TRBD1, which cannot be checked without DNA. The CDR3 runs to 14 residues. In germline, CDR1 is SGHRS, CDR2 YFSETQ.

V gene TRBV29-1 combines with J gene TRBJ2-1; checking the TCRdb D call of TRBD2 is not possible without DNA. Germline V gives CDR1 SQVTM, CDR2 ANQGSEA. CDR3 length: 17 residues. This CDR3 is CSVELAGVTSSYNEQFF.

This sequence joins TRBV3-1 and TRBJ2-2; TCRdb selects TRBD1, and the lack of DNA leaves this call unchecked. The V gene's germline CDR1 is LGHDT and CDR2 YNNKEL (reference sequence). This CDR3 region has 15 residues. The CDR3 sequence: CASSPGQGRTGELFF.

V and J are TRBV24-1 and TRBJ1-2; the TRBD1 assignment by TCRdb is unverifiable without DNA. The CDR3 contains 17 residues. Germline V CDR1 and CDR2: KGHDR, SFDVKD. The CDR3 is CATSEAGTGFRGYGYTF.

V and J are TRBV12-3 or TRBV12-4 and TRBJ2-5; TCRdb's D call, TRBD1, is unchecked because there is no DNA. The CDR3 consists of 15 residues. CDR3 amino acids: CASSFSRVAGETQYF.

The V gene is TRBV5-1, the J gene TRBJ2-1; lacking DNA, the TRBD2 call made by TCRdb goes unchecked. Germline V gene data show CDR1 as SGHRS and CDR2 as YFSETQ. The CDR3 is 17 residues long. The chain's CDR3 is CASSPEPATSLSGEQFF.

The chain couples TRBV10-3 to TRBJ2-1. The CDR3 extends over 15 amino acids. CDR1 and CDR2 from the germline V gene are ENHRY and SYGVKD. CDR3: CAISEGGYTYNEQFF.

The rearrangement uses TRBV4-2 and TRBJ2-7. Looked up from germline, CDR1 is LGHNA and CDR2 is YNFKEQ. This CDR3 has 13 amino acids. CDR3 protein: CASSQTQSSEQYF.

The V call is TRBV20-1, the J call TRBJ2-5; TCRdb's assignment of TRBD1 cannot be checked, as there is no DNA. This CDR3 contains 16 residues. Germline CDR1 is DFQATT and CDR2 is SNEGSKA (reference sequence). Here the CDR3 reads CSARESRDKARETQYF.

V is TRBV20-1 and J is TRBJ2-3; the D gene TCRdb calls, TRBD2, cannot be checked with no DNA. CDR3 length: 14 residues. CDR1 DFQATT and CDR2 SNEGSKA come from the germline V gene (reference sequence). CDR3 loop: CSARTEPSTDTQYF.

The chain links TRBV12-3 or TRBV12-4 to TRBJ2-5; with no DNA, the TCRdb D assignment of TRBD2 cannot be verified. CDR3 length equals 14 residues. The chain's CDR3 is CASSRLAGAETQYF.

V is TRBV29-1 and J is TRBJ1-4; TCRdb picks TRBD1, but there is no DNA to check that call. Germline values: CDR1 SQVTM, CDR2 ANQGSEA. The CDR3 covers 13 residues. CDR3 loop: CSVQRGRDEKLFF.

V is TRBV4-1 and J is TRBJ2-1. The CDR3 is 15 residues long. The germline V gene has CDR1 MGHRA and CDR2 YSYEKL. The CDR3 region is CASSQGDPTFNEQFF.

Here the CDR3 reads CASSTQEGTSGAKNIQYF. The rearrangement uses TRBV9 and TRBJ2-4; TCRdb indicates TRBD2, and absent DNA this call remains unverified. Per the germline V gene, CDR1 is SGDLS and CDR2 is YYNGEE. The CDR3 is 18 residues long.

The rearrangement uses TRBV4-2 and TRBJ2-5; without DNA, the TCRdb call of TRBD2 cannot be checked. CDR3 length equals 16 residues. CDR1 and CDR2 from the germline V gene are LGHNA and YNFKEQ. The CDR3 sequence is CASSQGLAGKKETQYF.

The genes are TRBV5-1 and TRBJ2-1; the D call of TRBD2 rests on TCRdb alone, since no DNA is present to check it. From germline, CDR1 is SGHRS and CDR2 YFSETQ. This CDR3 has 12 amino acids. The CDR3: CASLSGGNEQFF.

The V and J genes are TRBV20-1 and TRBJ2-3; TCRdb gives TRBD1 as the D gene, but with no DNA this cannot be confirmed. CDR1 and CDR2 from the germline V gene are DFQATT and SNEGSKA (reference sequence). The CDR3 loop spans 15 amino acids. The CDR3 is CSARVWAGGTDTQYF.

The CDR3: CASTKEGQPQHF. The rearrangement links TRBV12-3 or TRBV12-4 to TRBJ1-5. The CDR3 runs to 12 residues.

The CDR3 spells CSARDHAYEQYF. J is TRBJ2-7 and V is TRBV29-1; TCRdb's D call of TRBD1 is untestable without DNA. Germline V CDR1 and CDR2: SQVTM, ANQGSEA. The CDR3 spans 12 residues.

The chain has TRBV30 and TRBJ2-1; no DNA is available, so the TRBD2 call from TCRdb remains unchecked. CDR3 length: 14 amino acids. Per the germline V gene, CDR1 is GTSNPN and CDR2 is SVGIG (reference sequence). This chain's CDR3 is CAWSLRTSGNEQFF.

CDR3 sequence: CASSGLAGGPGETQYF. The J gene is TRBJ2-5, the V gene TRBV10-2; TCRdb's D call of TRBD2 is untestable without DNA. Germline CDR1 is WSHSY and CDR2 is SAAADI. The CDR3 length is 16 residues.

V gene TRBV6-1 combines with J gene TRBJ2-6. This CDR3 is built from 17 residues. Germline loops: CDR1 MNHNS, CDR2 SASEGT. CDR3 protein: CASALSGGRSGANVLTF.

V usage is TRBV5-1 and J usage is TRBJ2-3; TCRdb gives TRBD2 as the D gene, but with no DNA this cannot be confirmed. Germline V lookup: CDR1 SGHRS, CDR2 YFSETQ. This CDR3 is 15 amino acids long. CDR3 amino acids: CASAAASGKADTQYF. The complete variable domain, with remaining parts taken from reference TRBV5-1 and TRBJ2-3, reads KAGVTQTPRYLIKTRGQQVTLSCSPISGHRSVSWYQQTPGQGLQFLFEYFSETQRNKGNFPGRFSGRQFSNSRSEMNVSTLELGDSALYLCASAAASGKADTQYFGPGTRLTVL.

Here the CDR3 reads CASSSSRPPRSAGNTIYF. V gene TRBV12-3 or TRBV12-4 combines with J gene TRBJ1-3. This CDR3 is built from 18 residues.